One TCR beta chain is described in this entry. This clonotype was found many times. The clone's antigen remains unknown. No qualities accompany the bases; no much larger clone lies one base away. Libraries were built with multiplex PCR. The run used an Illumina HiSeq 2500. Following protocols modified from ARM-PCR, the researchers constructed TCRbeta libraries through three rounds of nested PCR with primers (Table S4). Before sequencing, PCR products of 200-500 bp were cut from the gel and purified using the QIAquick gel extraction kit. On the study's bioinformatics: Reads were cleaned using Trimmomatic, were merged into complete CDR3 sequences using FLASH, and were assigned to V(D)J germline segments using MiTCR. VDJtools was used to compute clonal diversity as the inverse Simpson's index. In-frame sequences lacking a premature stop codon were counted as productive reads. TCRdb ran its own pipeline on the public reads, namely fastp trimming at Q25 and MiXCR clone calling, and kept in-frame beta chains. One record per CDR3 amino acid sequence lists the most common genes and DNA. The V and J calls were not made by the authors but by TCRdb's processing. The sample profile shows roughly 140,000 distinct CDR3 sequences; approximately 64% of them were found once. 18% of the sample is taken by the ten largest.

These data are taken from a study of tumor and adjacent non-tumor tissue in lung cancer (dated by TCRdb to 2016 to 2019). As for the study more broadly: Of the cohort, about 11 patients had adenocarcinoma, 2 had squamous cell carcinoma and 1 had small cell lung cancer. Among the roughly 15 patients, ages ranged from about 30 to 80 years, around 10 were men and 5 were women, and disease was TNM stage I to III. Sequencing produced about 130,000,000 productive TCRbeta reads in total, an average of about 4 million reads per sample. The study compared bulk TCRbeta repertoires from lung tumor tissue and matched distant non-tumor lung tissue of roughly 15 lung cancer patients. TCRbeta CDR3 sequencing was performed on thirty paired specimens, with one tumor sample and one normal lung sample collected per patient.

As encoded in the germline V gene, CDR1 is MNHEY while CDR2 is SVGAGI. Spanning cysteine to phenylalanine, the CDR3 consists of 12 amino acids. Only the CDR3 DNA is retained, 36 bases long and in frame from the first base. Cut back by 2 bases and 9 bases, the V and J ends lie 8 bases apart. RNA was isolated from bulk, unsorted tissue, and RNA quality was assessed with a NanoDrop ND-1000 and an Agilent 2100. The donors were newly diagnosed lung cancer patients admitted for thoracic surgery in China from August to November 2014 who had not received prior chemotherapy. Patients who had received previous radiotherapy or chemotherapy, or who had another concurrent cancer, were excluded from the study. Pieces of surgical tissue measuring roughly 1-2.3 cm3 were kept in RNAlater solution and stored at -80 degrees C until use. Study-wide findings and limitations: TCR diversity (inverse Simpson) was significantly higher in tumor than in normal lung tissue (around 450 vs 160, P = 0.0075, Mann-Whitney U test). Neither the sequencing platform nor unique molecular identifiers are named or mentioned anywhere in the methods. Because peripheral blood was not sequenced, the blood TCRbeta repertoires of the lung cancer patients in the study went unexamined. A significantly larger cumulative share of the repertoire was made up by the top 100 clones in normal lung than in tumor tissue. Only around 15 patients were included in the cohort, and the need for larger samples and more detailed clinical data was noted by the authors. Younger patients had significantly higher TCR diversity, and higher tumor TCR diversity was associated with shorter overall and disease-free survival.

Sequenced: lung tumor tissue. This TCR was recovered from a man aged 55 to 70 with small cell lung cancer. The chain is encoded by TRBV6-5 joined to TRBJ1-5, with no confidently assigned D gene. The DNA sequence is TGTGCCAGCAGTTACATGGGCGGGCCCCAGCATTTT. Its translation is CASSYMGGPQHF.